This paragraph covers one T cell receptor beta chain sequence. The data were taken from a study of shared clonotypes between healthy human individuals. Germline values: CDR1 KGHSH, CDR2 LQKENI. V lost 4 bases and J 7 bases, leaving 8 bases between the germline ends. The CDR3 loop spans 12 amino acids. A roughly 200 ng quantity of DNA, around 30,000 T cell genomes, went into the sorted-subset replicate PCRs. TCRdb's copy holds only in-frame clones and misses some; the assay was immunoSEQ multiplex PCR. The sample consists of about 1 million clones, approximately 70% of them appearing once. The specimen sequenced was memory CD4+ T cells sorted from blood. Noted subset: CD45RA-negative fraction. This receptor was identified in a man aged 18-30 years in good health. This sequence joins TRBV18 and TRBJ2-1; the D is unclear. The CDR3 sequence is CASSRSGNEQFF. The DNA of the CDR3 is TGTGCCAGCTCACGCTCCGGAAATGAGCAGTTCTTC.